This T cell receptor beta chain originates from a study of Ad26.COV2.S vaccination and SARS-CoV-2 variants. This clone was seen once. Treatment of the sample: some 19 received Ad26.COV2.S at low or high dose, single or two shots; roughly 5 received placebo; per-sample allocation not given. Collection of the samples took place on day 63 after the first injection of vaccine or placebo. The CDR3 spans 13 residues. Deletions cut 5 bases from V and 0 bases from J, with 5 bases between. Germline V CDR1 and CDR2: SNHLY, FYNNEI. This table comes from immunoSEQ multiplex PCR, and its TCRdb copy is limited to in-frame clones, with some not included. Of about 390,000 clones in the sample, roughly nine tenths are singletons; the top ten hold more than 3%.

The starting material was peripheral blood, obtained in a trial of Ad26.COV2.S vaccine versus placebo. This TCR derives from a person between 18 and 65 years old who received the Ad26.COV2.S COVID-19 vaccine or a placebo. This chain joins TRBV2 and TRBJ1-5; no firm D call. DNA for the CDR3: TGTGCCAGCAGTCCTGTTAGCAATCAGCCCCAGCATTTT. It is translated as CASSPVSNQPQHF.